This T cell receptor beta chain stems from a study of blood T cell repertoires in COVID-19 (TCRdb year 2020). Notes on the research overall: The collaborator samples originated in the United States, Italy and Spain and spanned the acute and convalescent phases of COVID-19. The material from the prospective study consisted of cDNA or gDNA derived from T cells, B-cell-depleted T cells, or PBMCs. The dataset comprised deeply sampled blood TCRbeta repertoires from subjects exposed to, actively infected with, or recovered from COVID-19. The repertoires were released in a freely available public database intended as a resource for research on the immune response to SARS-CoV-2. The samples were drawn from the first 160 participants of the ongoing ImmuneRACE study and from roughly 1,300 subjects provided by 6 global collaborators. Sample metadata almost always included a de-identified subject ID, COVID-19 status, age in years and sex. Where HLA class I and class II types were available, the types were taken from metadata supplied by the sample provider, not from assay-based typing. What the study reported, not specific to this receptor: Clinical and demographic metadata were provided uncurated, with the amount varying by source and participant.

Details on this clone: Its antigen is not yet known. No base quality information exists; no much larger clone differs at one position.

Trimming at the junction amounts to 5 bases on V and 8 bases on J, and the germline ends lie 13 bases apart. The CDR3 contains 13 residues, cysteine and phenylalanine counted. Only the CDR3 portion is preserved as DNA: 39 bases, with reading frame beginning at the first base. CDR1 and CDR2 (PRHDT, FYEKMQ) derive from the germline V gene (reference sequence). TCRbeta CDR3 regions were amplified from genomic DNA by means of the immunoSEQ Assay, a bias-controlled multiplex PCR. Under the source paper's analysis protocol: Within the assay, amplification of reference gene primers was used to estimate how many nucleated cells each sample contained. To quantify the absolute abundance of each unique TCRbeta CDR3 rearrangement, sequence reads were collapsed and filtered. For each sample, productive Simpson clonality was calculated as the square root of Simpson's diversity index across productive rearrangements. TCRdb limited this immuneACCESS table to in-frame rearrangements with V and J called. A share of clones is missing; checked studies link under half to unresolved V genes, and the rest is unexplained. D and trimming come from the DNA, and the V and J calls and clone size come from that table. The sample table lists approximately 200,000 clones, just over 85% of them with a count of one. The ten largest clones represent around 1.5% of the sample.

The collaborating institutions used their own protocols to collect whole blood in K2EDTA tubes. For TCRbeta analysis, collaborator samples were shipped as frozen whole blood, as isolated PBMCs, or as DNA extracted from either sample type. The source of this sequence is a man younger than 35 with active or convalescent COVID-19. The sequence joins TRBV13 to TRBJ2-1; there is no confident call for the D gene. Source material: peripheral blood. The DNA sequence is TGTGCCAGCAGCCCCGTGGTGGCCGATGAGCAGTTCTTC. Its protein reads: CASSPVVADEQFF.